This entry lists 14 T cell receptor beta chains sequenced from one sample in a study of blood T cell repertoires in COVID-19. Assay: immunoSEQ multiplex PCR; the TCRdb copy retains only in-frame clones and omits some. This table holds about 180,000 clones, roughly 80% found once. The sequencing sample was made of peripheral blood. These receptors originate from a human donor in a cohort sampled during active COVID-19.

This chain joins TRBV30 and TRBJ2-5, with TRBD2 matching 7 bases. The CDR3 spans 17 residues. Germline V lookup: CDR1 GTSNPN, CDR2 SVGIG (reference sequence). Trimming took 4 bases from V and 2 from J; bases not matched to a gene: 16. The CDR3 region has the DNA TGTGCCTGGAAGCAAATGCGGTGGCTAGCGGAACAAGAGACCCAGTACTTC. The encoded protein is CAWKQMRWLAEQETQYF.

The chain combines TRBV5-1 with TRBJ1-1; 7 positions match TRBD1. Germline CDR1 reads SGHRS; CDR2 reads YFSETQ. This CDR3 region has 14 residues. With 5 bases clipped from V and 6 bases from J, the junction kept 10 bases outside the gene matches. CDR3 protein: CASRSDRVRSEAFF. The CDR3 nucleotides read TGCGCCAGCAGATCAGACAGGGTTCGATCTGAAGCTTTCTTT. Using reference TRBV5-1 and TRBJ1-1 for the parts outside the CDR3, the full variable domain is KAGVTQTPRYLIKTRGQQVTLSCSPISGHRSVSWYQQTPGQGLQFLFEYFSETQRNKGNFPGRFSGRQFSNSRSEMNVSTLELGDSALYLCASRSDRVRSEAFFGQGTRLTVV.

V gene TRBV5-4 combines with J gene TRBJ2-1; TRBD2 is a possible D gene (6 bases). This CDR3 spans 16 amino acids. The V end was cut by 3 bases, the J end by 4 bases, with 17 bases between. The V gene's germline CDR1 is SGHNT and CDR2 YYREEE (reference sequence). The chain's CDR3 is CASSSGGGLIYNEQFF. In DNA form, the CDR3 reads TGTGCCAGCAGCTCGGGTGGGGGGTTAATTTACAATGAGCAGTTCTTC.

This clone was seen more than once but under ten times. This chain links TRBV27 with TRBJ1-4; TRBD1 might be the D (6 bases). The CDR3 is 13 amino acids. V was trimmed by 2 bases and J by 8 bases, leaving 9 bases between them. Germline V gives CDR1 MNHEY, CDR2 SMNVEV (reference sequence). CDR3 in DNA: TGTGCCAGCAGTTTAAACAGGGCCGAAAAACTGTTTTTT. Amino acid sequence: CASSLNRAEKLFF.

The chain combines TRBV6-6 with TRBJ1-5; 9 nucleotides match TRBD1. V lost 7 bases and J lost 5; bases outside the gene matches: 9. The CDR3 totals 15 residues. From germline, CDR1 is MNHNY and CDR2 SVGAGI (reference sequence). CDR3 region: CASILDRGGDQPQHF. The CDR3 DNA sequence: TGTGCCAGCATCCTGGACAGGGGCGGAGATCAGCCCCAGCATTTT.

V gene TRBV2 combines with J gene TRBJ2-5, with D possibly being TRBD2 (6 bases). Germline CDR1 and CDR2: SNHLY and FYNNEI. V was trimmed by 4 bases and J by 5 bases, leaving 14 bases between them. CDR3 length: 14 residues. CDR3 loop: CASSGRLGRETQYF. The CDR3 DNA follows: TGTGCCAGCAGTGGGCGACTAGGCCGGGAGACCCAGTACTTC.

The CDR3 sequence: CAWRERGSQETQYF. CDR3 in DNA: TGTGCCTGGAGGGAGCGGGGTTCACAAGAGACCCAGTACTTC. The genes are TRBV30 and TRBJ2-5; 7 nucleotides align to TRBD2. Trimming removed 3 bases from V and 2 bases from J; junction bases left unmatched: 6. Germline CDR1 and CDR2: GTSNPN and SVGIG (reference sequence). The CDR3 is made up of 14 amino acids. Filled out from reference TRBV30 and TRBJ2-5, the complete variable domain reads SQTIHQWPATLVQPVGSPLSLECTVEGTSNPNLYWYRQAAGRGLQLLFYSVGIGQISSEVPQNLSASRPQDRQFILSSKKLLLSDSGFYLCAWRERGSQETQYFGPGTRLLVL.

The table lists this clone with a few counts. The CDR3: CASSVGTEAFF. CDR3 DNA sequence: TGTGCCAGTTCAGTTGGCACTGAAGCTTTCTTT. The chain joins TRBV19 to TRBJ1-1; unclear D gene. The germline gives CDR1 LNHDA, CDR2 SQIVND (reference sequence). The CDR3 extends over 11 amino acids. V lost 8 bases and J lost 4, with 8 bases in between.

The chain is built from TRBV27 and TRBJ1-1, with TRBD1 as a possible D gene (5 bases). The CDR3 totals 14 residues. In germline, CDR1 is MNHEY, CDR2 SMNVEV (reference sequence). Trimming removed 3 bases from V and 2 bases from J, with 10 bases in between. The chain's CDR3 is CASSLGQGNTEAFF. CDR3 in DNA: TGTGCCAGCAGTTTGGGGCAGGGCAACACTGAAGCTTTCTTT.

J is TRBJ1-2 and V is TRBV5-6, with D perhaps matching TRBD1 (5 bases). V lost 1 base and J 8 bases, leaving 12 bases between the germline ends. This CDR3 has 13 amino acids. CDR1 and CDR2 from the germline V gene are SGHDT and YYEEEE. The CDR3 DNA follows: TGTGCCAGCAGCTTGAGCGGGGGTATGGGCTACACCTTC. Protein: CASSLSGGMGYTF.

The chain uses TRBV7-9 and TRBJ1-2; 7 bases map to TRBD1. The germline CDR1 and CDR2 sequences are SEHNR and FQNEAQ (reference sequence). J lost 11 bases, V lost 5 bases, and 11 bases had no gene match. CDR3 length: 13 amino acids. The DNA for the CDR3 is TGTGCCAGCAGCAAACCGGGACAGACTATGTACACCTTC. It is translated as CASSKPGQTMYTF.

V gene TRBV19 combines with J gene TRBJ1-4, with D possibly TRBD1 on 6 matching bases. The CDR3 loop spans 16 amino acids. Germline V gene sequence: CDR1 LNHDA, CDR2 SQIVND (reference sequence). V was cut by 9 bases and J by 3 bases, with 20 bases left in between. CDR3 DNA: TGTGCCAGCCTGGGAACAGGGTTTCTAGCTAATGAAAAACTGTTTTTT. It translates to CASLGTGFLANEKLFF.

This clone appeared a single time. The V and J genes are TRBV5-1 and TRBJ2-3, with TRBD1 identical over 10 bases. The CDR3 is made up of 17 amino acids. J gave up 4 bases and V 3 bases, and 11 bases lay outside the gene matches. In germline, CDR1 is SGHRS, CDR2 YFSETQ. DNA of the CDR3: TGCGCCAGCAGCTCGCAGGCAGGGGACAGGGGCCCAGATACGCAGTATTTT. Protein sequence: CASSSQAGDRGPDTQYF.

The rearrangement joins TRBV7-2 to TRBJ2-5, with 8 bases that match TRBD1. The CDR3 has 16 residues. CDR1 and CDR2 from the germline V gene are SGHTA and FQGNSA. Losses at the gene ends were 1 base for V and 5 bases for J; bases not matched to a gene: 9. In nucleotides, the CDR3 is TGTGCCAGCAGCTTAGGAAACAGGGGGGCGGTGGAGACCCAGTACTTC. It yields the protein CASSLGNRGAVETQYF.